These T cell receptor beta chains were read from a single sample in a study of T cells in Graves' hyperthyroidism and ophthalmopathy. TCRdb reprocessed the multiplex PCR reads with MiXCR, giving one entry per CDR3 protein. The data show 300,000 to 450,000 distinct CDR3 sequences, with 15% to 19% seen just once and about a quarter held by the top ten. The sample was blood. These receptors came from a woman in her late teens or twenties with Graves' hyperthyroidism that later progressed to Graves' ophthalmopathy. Each CDR3 is given with its conserved first and last residue. The D gene is left open where the match is weak. Size values are once, few and many counts, or a class for expanded clones, and some rows have none.

j_call,v_call,d_call,clone_size,cdr3_nt,cdr3_aa
TRBJ1-1,TRBV28,TRBD1,many,TGTGCCAGCAGTCCAGGGACAGCGAACACTGAAGCTTTCTTT,CASSPGTANTEAFF
TRBJ2-7,TRBV28,-,many,TGTGCCAGCAGTTTAATAGCGCCAAGATACGAGCAGTACTTC,CASSLIAPRYEQYF
TRBJ2-2,TRBV6-6,TRBD2,many,TGTGCCAGCAGTTACTCGGGGACTAGCGGGAGTCCCGGGGAGCTGTTTTTT,CASSYSGTSGSPGELFF
TRBJ2-1,TRBV18,TRBD1,-,TGTGCCAGCTCACCCCAACAGGGGGCATACAATGAGCAGTTCTTC,CASSPQQGAYNEQFF
TRBJ2-1,TRBV6-4,-,-,TGTGCCAGCAGTGACTCCGCCAGGGGAGGCAATGAGCAGTTCTTC,CASSDSARGGNEQFF
TRBJ2-1,TRBV7-2,-,many,TGTGCCAGCAGCTTAGTAGCAGGAAACGACAATGAGCAGTTCTTC,CASSLVAGNDNEQFF
TRBJ2-3,TRBV27,TRBD2,many,TGTGCCAGCAGCCGGGCACTGACTAGCGGGATTAAAGATACGCAGTATTTT,CASSRALTSGIKDTQYF
TRBJ2-5,TRBV6-1,-,-,TGTGCCAGCAGGCAACAGGGATCAGGGATCCAGTACTTC,CASRQQGSGIQYF
TRBJ2-2,TRBV6-1,TRBD1,-,TGTGCCAGCAGGCAGTGGACAGGGGACACCGGGGAGCTGTTTTTT,CASRQWTGDTGELFF
TRBJ1-5,TRBV19,-,-,TGTGCCAGTAGTATCGGGCAGGGAAGGAGTCGGGAGCATTTT,CASSIGQGRSREHF
TRBJ2-3,TRBV20-1,TRBD2,-,TGCAGTGCAACCGGGACTAGTATGGGCACAGATACGCAGTATTTT,CSATGTSMGTDTQYF